This TCR beta chain comes out of a study of identical twins. Study conclusions and caveats: Memory repertoires showed no such pattern, whereas abundant cord blood beta clonotypes carried fewer insertions.

TCRdb reprocessed the 5' RACE reads with MiXCR, giving one entry per CDR3 protein. The profile shows 690,000 or so distinct CDR3 sequences, about 9.4% of them singletons. Turning to this clonotype: Its antigen is undetermined.

Germline assignment: CDR1 SEHNR and CDR2 FQNEAQ (reference sequence). The length of the CDR3 is 14 residues. Trimming shortened V by 5 bases and J by 2 bases, and 10 bases separated the two germline ends. These data also formed part of another study, on yellow fever vaccine responses in identical twins.

The TCR was taken from a woman aged 18-29 years in good health. The rearrangement joins TRBV7-9 to TRBJ1-5; a weak D match, TRBD1 (5 bases). The specimen was PBMCs. CDR3 sequence: CASSTRDGNQPQHF. For the CDR3, the DNA is TGTGCCAGCAGCACGCGGGACGGCAATCAGCCCCAGCATTTT.